This T cell receptor (beta chain) was sequenced for a study of T cells expressing NK-cell markers. TCRdb reworked the 5' RACE reads into one entry per CDR3 protein, no DNA. The specimen's table records 250,000 to 300,000 distinct CDR3 sequences. Sequenced material: blood T cells: a sorted CD56 or NKG2C T cell subset, CD4+ or CD8+ T cells, or bulk PBMC T cells (not recorded which). This TCR was recovered from a woman between 18 and 75 years old in good health.

The CDR3: CASSLASLGAGRDTQYF. The chain combines TRBV5-1 with TRBJ2-3. This CDR3 comprises 17 residues. CDR1 is SGHRS and CDR2 is YFSETQ in the germline V gene.